Listed below are T cell receptor beta chains from one sample, sequenced in a study of PD-L1 blockade in urothelial cancer. Sequenced by immunoSEQ multiplex PCR; TCRdb stores in-frame clones only, minus some. This sample yields roughly 130,000 clones, of which approximately 88% are seen a single time; 3% to 4% belongs to the top ten. Material: PBMCs, obtained around atezolizumab (anti-PD-L1) treatment. The receptors originated from a man aged 45-65 years with urothelial cancer. CDR3s include the opening cysteine and the closing phenylalanine or tryptophan. The D gene is left open where the match is weak. Clone size is not always given. Where it is, it says once, few, many or a class for expanded clones.

length	size	V	D	J	DNA	CDR3
14	.	TRBV30	TRBD1	TRBJ1-5	TGTGCCTGGACGTACAGGGGGAGCAATCAGCCCCAGCATTTT	CAWTYRGSNQPQHF
16	.	TRBV7-8	TRBD1	TRBJ1-6	TGTGCCAGCAGCTTATCAACACAGGGGCGTAATTCACCCCTCCACTTT	CASSLSTQGRNSPLHF
19	.	TRBV4-1	TRBD2	TRBJ2-1	TGCGCCAGCAGCCGATCGGGGACTAGCGGGGGAAGCTCCTACAATGAGCAGTTCTTC	CASSRSGTSGGSSYNEQFF
22	few	TRBV28	.	TRBJ2-7	TGTGCCAGCAGTTCTACCCGCCAGGCGGTGGTTGGGCTCAGGGAAAGATCCTACGAGCAGTACTTC	CASSSTRQAVVGLRERSYEQYF
15	.	TRBV5-5	.	TRBJ1-5	TGTGCCAGCAGCCCCCTGGAAGCCGCGGGTCAGCCCCAGCATTTT	CASSPLEAAGQPQHF
15	once	TRBV27	TRBD1	TRBJ1-6	TGTGCCAGCAGTTCCGGGACAGGGGCAAATTCACCCCTCCACTTT	CASSSGTGANSPLHF
16	.	TRBV9	.	TRBJ2-2	TGTGCCAGCAGCGCCGGGACACGGGACCCCGCCGGGGAGCTGTTTTTT	CASSAGTRDPAGELFF
16	.	TRBV6-6	.	TRBJ1-3	TGTGCCAGCAGTTACAAGTCGGGAGAAACTGGAAACACCATATATTTT	CASSYKSGETGNTIYF
14	few	TRBV9	.	TRBJ1-3	TGTGCCAGCAGCGTAGTTGGGTTCAGGGACACCATATATTTT	CASSVVGFRDTIYF
16	.	TRBV7-9	TRBD2	TRBJ2-7	TGTGCCAGCAGCGCCCGCGGGGCGGGAGTAGCGGGCGAGCAGTACTTC	CASSARGAGVAGEQYF
17	.	TRBV5-6	.	TRBJ2-1	TGTGCCAGCAGCTGGGGGGTCTGGGGCGGGTCCTACAATGAGCAGTTCTTC	CASSWGVWGGSYNEQFF
12	.	TRBV30	TRBD1	TRBJ1-2	TGTGCCTGGAGGAGCAGGGGGCGAGGCTACACCTTC	CAWRSRGRGYTF
14	.	TRBV9	.	TRBJ1-2	TGTGCCAGCAGCATTTCAGGGGTGGGCTATGGCTACACCTTC	CASSISGVGYGYTF
13	once	TRBV2	.	TRBJ2-1	TGTGCCAGCAAGAGGGATTCCTACAATGAGCAGTTCTTC	CASKRDSYNEQFF
12	.	TRBV9	.	TRBJ1-5	TGTGCCAGCAGCGTAGGGAGCCAGCCCCAGCATTTT	CASSVGSQPQHF
14	.	TRBV6-5	.	TRBJ1-1	TGTGCCAGCTCGAGGGCAGGCATGAACACTGAAGCTTTCTTT	CASSRAGMNTEAFF
16	.	TRBV11-2	.	TRBJ2-2	TGTGCCAGCAGCTTAGGTCAGACAATTAACACCGGGGAGCTGTTTTTT	CASSLGQTINTGELFF
16	few	TRBV10-1	.	TRBJ2-7	TGCGCCAGCAGTGAGTTGGAGGGAGTAAGCTCCTACGAGCAGTACTTC	CASSELEGVSSYEQYF
15	.	TRBV28	.	TRBJ2-3	TGTGCCAGCAGTCTGGAGGGCGGGGCTGCAGATACGCAGTATTTT	CASSLEGGAADTQYF
16	.	TRBV14	.	TRBJ1-3	TGTGCCAGCAGCCCCATGACCAGCACAGTTGGAAACACCATATATTTT	CASSPMTSTVGNTIYF
15	.	TRBV2	TRBD2	TRBJ2-2	TGTGCCAGCAGTGGGGCTAGCGGATTCACCGGGGAGCTGTTTTTT	CASSGASGFTGELFF
14	.	TRBV5-6	.	TRBJ2-7	TGTGCCAGCAGCTTGGGTCAGGGTAGCTACGAGCAGTACTTC	CASSLGQGSYEQYF
14	.	TRBV7-3	TRBD2	TRBJ2-5	TGTGCCAGCAGCTTCGGCGGGGGGTTAAAGACCCAGTACTTC	CASSFGGGLKTQYF
16	.	TRBV15	.	TRBJ1-5	TGTGCCACCAGCAGAGATATAGCCTGGAGTGGGCAGCCCCAGCATTTT	CATSRDIAWSGQPQHF
14	.	TRBV6-5	TRBD2	TRBJ2-3	TGTGCCAGCAGCCCGGGACTAGGGGCGGGTCGCAAGTATTTT	CASSPGLGAGRKYF